This T cell receptor (beta chain) is from a study of cytomegalovirus exposure and HLA in healthy donors. This CDR3 comprises 16 residues. Germline loops: CDR1 LNHDA, CDR2 SQIVND (reference sequence). The V gene end was trimmed by 5 bases and the J gene end by 12 bases; junction bases not matched to a gene: 15. 60 Vbeta and 13 Jbeta primers were used in PCR. Repertoires were generated with immunoSEQ multiplex PCR, while TCRdb's copy carries only in-frame clones and drops some. The data contain about 120,000 clones, 80% of them seen just once; the ten biggest clones take up 7.5% to 10%. V gene TRBV19 combines with J gene TRBJ1-6, with 8 bases aligning to TRBD1. The sequencing sample was made of PBMCs. The receptor was isolated from a female donor in good health and CMV-seropositive. CDR3: CASSLTGTGHTKPLHF. The CDR3 coding sequence is TGTGCCAGTAGTCTTACCGGGACAGGCCATACTAAACCCCTCCACTTT.